Below, 11 T cell receptor beta chains from the same sample are listed, as sequenced in a study of CD8+CD57+ T cells in acquired aplastic anemia. Genomic DNA provided the template from which TCR beta VDJ and CDR3 profiles were obtained. One entry per CDR3 protein results from TCRdb running MiXCR on the reads. Of some 200,000 distinct CDR3 sequences listed, 40% to 55% were seen once; the top ten hold about 9.5%. Individuals selected for sequencing had exhibited CD8+CD57+ cell expansion on flow cytometry. What was sequenced was sorted CD4+, CD8+, or CD8+CD57+ T cells (not recorded which) from PBMCs. These receptors were taken from a human donor with aplastic anemia.

The chain combines TRBV7-2 with TRBJ2-7; D ambiguous. CDR1 SGHTA and CDR2 FQGNSA come from the germline V gene. The CDR3 runs 12 residues. Trimming stripped 5 bases from V and 7 bases from J, with 12 bases between. The CDR3 spells CASSSRGREQYF. The DNA for the CDR3 is TGTGCCAGCAGCAGCCGCGGCCGAGAGCAGTACTTC.

A few counts support this clonotype. The chain couples TRBV7-7 to TRBJ2-1; D unresolved. V was trimmed by 5 bases and J by 4 bases, leaving 9 bases between them. The germline V gene encodes CDR1 SSHAT and CDR2 FNYEAQ (reference sequence). This CDR3 comprises 13 residues. The CDR3 nucleotides read TGTGCCAGCAGCCGAGGACGGTACAATGAGCAGTTCTTC. This sequence encodes CASSRGRYNEQFF.

V gene TRBV5-6 combines with J gene TRBJ1-2, with TRBD1 identical over 9 bases. CDR3 length: 14 residues. Germline V gene lookup returns CDR1 SGHDT and CDR2 YYEEEE. The V gene end was trimmed by 5 bases and the J gene end by 8 bases; junction bases not matched to a gene: 10. The CDR3 sequence: CASSQGQGTNGYTF. CDR3 DNA sequence: TGTGCCAGCAGTCAGGGACAGGGAACTAACGGCTACACCTTC.

The sample holds many counts of this clonotype. This chain connects TRBV2 to TRBJ2-1; the match to TRBD1 covers 8 bases. Germline lookup yields CDR1 SNHLY and CDR2 FYNNEI. J lost 3 bases, V lost 6 bases, and 7 bases had no gene match. CDR3 length: 15 residues. CDR3: CASRTGTGIYNEQFF. For the CDR3, the DNA is TGTGCCAGCAGAACCGGGACAGGAATCTACAATGAGCAGTTCTTC.

The gene calls are TRBV5-1 and TRBJ2-1; 9 bases are a match to TRBD2. This CDR3 region has 14 residues. Losses at the gene ends were 4 bases for V and 10 bases for J; bases not matched to a gene: 9. Germline V lookup: CDR1 SGHRS, CDR2 YFSETQ. As DNA, the CDR3 is TGCGCCAGCAGCCAGGACCCTAGCGGGAAAGAGCAGTTCTTC. Protein product: CASSQDPSGKEQFF.

CDR3: CAISERGSGRMSNEQFF. In DNA, the CDR3 is TGTGCCATCAGTGAGAGAGGTAGCGGGAGAATGTCGAATGAGCAGTTCTTC. V gene TRBV10-3 combines with J gene TRBJ2-1; TRBD2 agrees at 9 bases. The CDR3 totals 17 residues. V shed 2 bases and J 7 bases; nucleotides not matched to a gene: 12. Germline CDR1 ENHRY, CDR2 SYGVKD.

The sample holds many counts of this clonotype. The genes are TRBV5-1 and TRBJ2-3, with D unclear. There are 14 residues in the CDR3. Trimming left V 0 bases short and J 5 bases short, with 10 bases between. The V gene's germline CDR1 is SGHRS and CDR2 YFSETQ. The CDR3 nucleotides read TGCGCCAGCAGCTTGGGGCAGGCCAGAGATACGCAGTATTTT. Translated: CASSLGQARDTQYF.

The chain combines TRBV2 with TRBJ2-2, with D hard to call. The CDR3 consists of 14 residues. Germline CDR1 and CDR2: SNHLY and FYNNEI. The germline V and J ends were trimmed by 1 base and 4 bases, with 7 bases remaining between them. The CDR3 loop reads CASSEDTSTGELFF. The CDR3 nucleotides read TGTGCCAGCAGTGAAGACACTTCCACCGGGGAGCTGTTTTTT.

This clonotype was counted a few times. The rearrangement uses TRBV15 and TRBJ2-1; 10 bases are shared with TRBD1. CDR3 length: 15 amino acids. V was pared by 2 bases and J by 6 bases, with 4 bases of the junction left unmatched. Germline V lookup: CDR1 LNHNV, CDR2 YYDKDF (reference sequence). This CDR3 is CATSRRDRGINEQFF. CDR3 coding DNA: TGTGCCACCAGCAGAAGGGACAGGGGCATCAATGAGCAGTTCTTC.

This clonotype has more than one count but fewer than ten. This chain uses TRBV6-5 with TRBJ1-2; TRBD1 is a possible D gene (6 bases). This CDR3 is built from 17 residues. V was trimmed by 4 bases and J by 3 bases, leaving 21 bases between them. From germline, CDR1 is MNHEY and CDR2 SVGAGI. The CDR3: CASSWTRGPTKDYGYTF. The CDR3 DNA reads TGTGCCAGCAGTTGGACCAGGGGACCTACTAAGGACTATGGCTACACCTTC.

This clonotype was seen at least ten times. The chain has TRBV5-8 and TRBJ1-5, with D perhaps TRBD1 (5 bases). The CDR3 loop spans 15 amino acids. V was pared by 4 bases and J by 3 bases, with 14 bases between. Looked up from germline, CDR1 is SGHTS and CDR2 is YDEGEE. Here the CDR3 reads CASSKGTANNQPQHF. CDR3 bases: TGTGCCAGCAGCAAGGGGACGGCTAACAATCAGCCCCAGCATTTT.